This T cell receptor beta chain was sequenced during a study of blood T cells in healthy people across ages. Through a sample-barcoded 5' primer and a J-beta primer mix, a second PCR was run for roughly 6 to 12 cycles. TCRdb reprocessed the 5' RACE reads with MiXCR, giving one entry per CDR3 protein. The repertoire includes roughly 1 million distinct CDR3 sequences, less than 25% of them detected once, and about 0.69% sits in the top ten. This clonotype has only a few counts. The germline V and J ends were trimmed by 5 bases and 7 bases, with 13 bases remaining between them. This CDR3 contains 14 residues. The V gene's germline CDR1 is SGHRS and CDR2 YFSETQ. The sample also formed part of further work on T cells of mothers and their children. That paper adds: RNA that had been extracted went wholly into cDNA synthesis, at approximately 1.6 ug per 15 ul.

This TCR derives from a girl aged 2 to 9 in good health. The specimen was blood. J is TRBJ1-6 and V is TRBV5-1, with D uncertain. The CDR3: CASSFTGSNSPLHF. CDR3 nucleotides: TGCGCCAGCAGTTTCACTGGGAGCAATTCACCCCTCCACTTT.